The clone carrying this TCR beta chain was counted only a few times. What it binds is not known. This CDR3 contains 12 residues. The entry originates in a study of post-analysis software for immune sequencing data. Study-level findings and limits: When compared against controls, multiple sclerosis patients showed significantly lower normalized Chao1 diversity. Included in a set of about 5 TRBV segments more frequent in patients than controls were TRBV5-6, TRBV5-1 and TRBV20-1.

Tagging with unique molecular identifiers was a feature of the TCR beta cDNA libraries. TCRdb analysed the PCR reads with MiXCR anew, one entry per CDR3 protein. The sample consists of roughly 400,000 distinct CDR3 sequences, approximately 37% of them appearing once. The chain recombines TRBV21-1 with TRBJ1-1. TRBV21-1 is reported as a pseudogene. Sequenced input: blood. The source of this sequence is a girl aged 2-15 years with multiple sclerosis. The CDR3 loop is CASSNLNTEAFF. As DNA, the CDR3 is TGTGCCAGCAGCAACCTGAACACTGAAGCTTTCTTT.